This record covers a single TCR beta chain. All recovered Cohort 3 donors got two negative PCRs, got clearance, or saw symptom resolution. This entry comes from a study of blood T cell repertoires in COVID-19. Study-wide context: COVID-19 samples from acute and convalescent phases originated in the United States, Italy and Spain.

The germline CDR1 and CDR2 sequences are SGHAT and FQNNGV. V lost 0 bases to trimming and J lost 2 bases, with 5 bases between them. The CDR3 consists of 13 residues. In the source study's methods: The assay estimated nucleated cells by amplifying reference gene primers. Produced via immunoSEQ multiplex PCR; TCRdb's table is partial and in-frame only. V, J and clone size are those of that table, while D and trimming were read from the DNA. Of 200,000 or so clones in the sample, nearly 90% were seen once. The rearrangement links TRBV11-2 to TRBJ2-7; D remains unclear. Specimen: PBMCs or T cells enriched from blood (not recorded which). This receptor was taken from a man in his thirties or forties who had recovered from COVID-19. CDR3 in amino acids: CASSLEIAYEQYF. DNA for the CDR3: TGTGCCAGCAGCTTAGAGATAGCCTACGAGCAGTACTTC. Using reference TRBV11-2 and TRBJ2-7 for the parts outside the CDR3, the full variable domain is EAGVAQSPRYKIIEKRQSVAFWCNPISGHATLYWYQQILGQGPKLLIQFQNNGVVDDSQLPKDRFSAERLKGVDSTLKIQPAKLEDSAVYLCASSLEIAYEQYFGPGTRLTVT.